This TCR beta chain was captured by sequencing in a study of T cell responses to AZD1222 COVID-19 vaccine. This CDR3 is 13 amino acids long. Germline loops: CDR1 SNHLY, CDR2 FYNNEI. The germline V and J ends were trimmed by 5 bases and 7 bases, with 14 bases remaining between them. Profiling relied on immunoSEQ multiplex PCR, and the TCRdb table lists in-frame clones only, not all of them. The table has 120,000 or so clones, less than 90% seen once. V gene TRBV2 combines with J gene TRBJ1-2; no clear D gene. The source of this sequence is an adult in good health. The sequencing used peripheral blood, collected on day 0 of AZD1222 vaccination. This CDR3 is CASSLGVDRGYTF. CDR3 DNA sequence: TGTGCCAGCAGTCTCGGGGTGGATCGTGGCTACACCTTC.